Presented here are 32 T cell receptor beta chains from one specimen sequenced in a study of blood T cell repertoires in COVID-19. Generated by immunoSEQ multiplex PCR, the TCRdb table keeps only in-frame clones and is missing some. Altogether 150,000 to 190,000 clones are present, about 88% being singletons, with the ten largest covering roughly 7%. Sequenced input: PBMCs or T cells enriched from blood (not recorded which). These TCRs come from a middle-aged man who had recovered from COVID-19.

The genes are TRBV30 and TRBJ1-4; D remains ambiguous. Trimming removed 3 bases at V and 3 bases at J, with 11 bases between. From germline, CDR1 is GTSNPN and CDR2 SVGIG (reference sequence). This CDR3 is built from 14 residues. CDR3 coding DNA: TGTGCCTGGAGGCGGGTACAGCCTAATGAAAAACTGTTTTTT. It translates to CAWRRVQPNEKLFF.

The chain has TRBV6-5 and TRBJ1-4; 7 bases fit TRBD1. Germline CDR1 and CDR2: MNHEY and SVGAGI. V lost 6 bases to trimming and J lost 7 bases; unmatched junction nucleotides: 5. The length of the CDR3 is 13 residues. The CDR3 bases are TGTGCCAGCAGGACAGGGTTAGCTGAAAAACTGTTTTTT. It encodes CASRTGLAEKLFF.

This clone was counted a few times. CDR3 in amino acids: CASSPTGVGGNTIYF. The CDR3 DNA sequence: TGTGCCAGCAGCCCGACAGGGGTCGGGGGAAACACCATATATTTT. This chain connects TRBV7-9 to TRBJ1-3; TRBD1 agrees at 8 bases. V lost 5 bases to trimming and J lost 4 bases; unmatched junction nucleotides: 7. The CDR3 length is 15 residues. The V gene's germline CDR1 is SEHNR and CDR2 FQNEAQ (reference sequence).

The chain is built from TRBV18 and TRBJ1-5; TRBD1 agrees at 8 bases. Germline V lookup: CDR1 KGHSH, CDR2 LQKENI. J was trimmed by 2 bases and V by 3 bases; bases with no gene match: 3. The CDR3 has 15 amino acids. This chain's CDR3 is CASSPDREGNQPQHF. As DNA, the CDR3 is TGTGCCAGCTCACCGGACAGGGAGGGCAATCAGCCCCAGCATTTT.

The J gene is TRBJ1-6, the V gene TRBV7-2, with TRBD1 as a possible D gene (5 bases). V lost 7 bases to trimming and J lost 5 bases, with 21 bases between them. The CDR3 is 17 amino acids. The germline CDR1 and CDR2 sequences are SGHTA and FQGNSA. CDR3 DNA: TGTGCCAGCAATCCCGGCGGTGGGGGGGTCAATAATTCACCCCTCCACTTT. As protein: CASNPGGGGVNNSPLHF.

This clone has more than one count but fewer than ten. The V gene is TRBV6-1, the J gene TRBJ1-2, with D possibly TRBD1 on 6 matching bases. Germline CDR1 and CDR2: MNHNS and SASEGT. The CDR3 is 14 amino acids. The germline V and J ends were trimmed by 3 bases and 3 bases, with 11 bases remaining between them. This CDR3 is CASSDFRGDYGYTF. The CDR3 DNA reads TGTGCCAGCAGTGATTTCAGGGGCGACTATGGCTACACCTTC.

The gene calls are TRBV10-1 and TRBJ1-6, with D unresolved. CDR3 length: 13 residues. Germline assignment: CDR1 WNHNN and CDR2 SYGVQD (reference sequence). The germline V and J ends were trimmed by 0 bases and 9 bases, with 6 bases remaining between them. CDR3 DNA sequence: TGCGCCAGCAGTGAGTCAGAGGCTTCACCCCTCCACTTT. This encodes CASSESEASPLHF.

This clone has only one observation. J is TRBJ1-1 and V is TRBV3-1 (or the pseudogene TRBV3-2); possible D gene TRBD1, 5 bases. Germline CDR1 is LGHDT and CDR2 is YNNKEL (reference sequence). The CDR3 is made up of 15 amino acids. V dropped 0 bases and J dropped 3 bases, with 11 bases sitting between them. The CDR3 protein is CASSQESGWHTEAFF. Written as DNA, the CDR3 is TGTGCCAGCAGCCAAGAATCAGGGTGGCACACTGAAGCTTTCTTT.

The V gene is TRBV5-1, the J gene TRBJ1-1; TRBD1 aligns across 7 bases. The V segment lost 4 bases and the J segment 2 bases; nucleotides outside the gene matches: 11. The germline gives CDR1 SGHRS, CDR2 YFSETQ. The length of the CDR3 is 16 residues. The CDR3: CASSPDPGTVNTEAFF. In DNA, the CDR3 is TGCGCCAGCAGCCCCGATCCCGGGACAGTTAACACTGAAGCTTTCTTT.

V and J are TRBV18 and TRBJ1-5; no definite D call. Germline loops: CDR1 KGHSH, CDR2 LQKENI. The CDR3 covers 14 residues. The V gene lost 5 bases and the J gene lost 3 bases, with 11 bases spanning the gap. CDR3 in amino acids: CASSTTENNQPQHF. CDR3 in DNA: TGTGCCAGCTCAACAACAGAGAACAATCAGCCCCAGCATTTT.

The V and J genes are TRBV6-5 and TRBJ2-3; D possibly corresponds to TRBD2 (5 bases). The germline CDR1 and CDR2 sequences are MNHEY and SVGAGI. CDR3 length: 15 amino acids. The germline V and J ends were trimmed by 6 bases and 2 bases, with 15 bases remaining between them. CDR3 sequence: CASSRAGAPTDTQYF. In nucleotides, the CDR3 is TGTGCCAGCAGCCGGGCGGGCGCTCCCACAGATACGCAGTATTTT.

This chain links TRBV13 with TRBJ2-3; tentative D call: TRBD2 (6 bases). Germline V gives CDR1 PRHDT, CDR2 FYEKMQ (reference sequence). CDR3 size: 14 residues. V was clipped by 5 bases and J by 2 bases, with 11 bases between them. CDR3 sequence: CASSNGLNTDTQYF. The CDR3 coding sequence is TGTGCCAGCAGCAATGGACTAAACACAGATACGCAGTATTTT.

The chain links TRBV7-9 to TRBJ1-6; TRBD1 matches at 8 bases. The J segment lost 11 bases and the V segment lost 5 bases, leaving 11 bases of the junction unmatched. The CDR3 is 15 amino acids. Germline V gives CDR1 SEHNR, CDR2 FQNEAQ (reference sequence). In DNA form, the CDR3 reads TGTGCCAGCAGCATAAGGGACAGGAATGAGGCACCCCTCCACTTT. It yields the protein CASSIRDRNEAPLHF.

The gene calls are TRBV4-2 and TRBJ2-4; TRBD1 agrees at 8 bases. The germline gives CDR1 LGHNA, CDR2 YNFKEQ. This CDR3 has 15 amino acids. V was clipped by 0 bases and J by 8 bases; unmatched bases: 6. The CDR3 nucleotides are TGTGCCAGCAGCCAAGATGGAACAGGGGGTGACATTCAGTACTTC. As protein: CASSQDGTGGDIQYF.

The rearrangement joins TRBV7-9 to TRBJ2-7, with D tentatively TRBD2 (5 bases). V lost 0 bases, J lost 3 bases, and 6 bases lay in between. CDR1 and CDR2 (germline): SEHNR, FQNEAQ (reference sequence). This CDR3 region has 13 residues. This CDR3 is CASSLARDYEQYF. The CDR3 nucleotides read TGTGCCAGCAGCTTAGCGAGGGACTACGAGCAGTACTTC. The whole variable domain, remainder taken from reference TRBV7-9 and TRBJ2-7, is DTGVSQNPRHKITKRGQNVTFRCDPISEHNRLYWYRQTLGQGPEFLTYFQNEAQLEKSRLLSDRFSAERPKGSFSTLEIQRTEQGDSAMYLCASSLARDYEQYFGPGTRLTVT.

The chain joins TRBV27 to TRBJ1-2, with unresolved D. Germline V gives CDR1 MNHEY, CDR2 SMNVEV (reference sequence). V lost 8 bases and J lost 1, with 11 bases in between. CDR3 length: 13 residues. The DNA of the CDR3 is TGTGCCAGCGCCCGGGAGATTAACTATGGCTACACCTTC. It is translated as CASAREINYGYTF.

This clone was observed once. The V call is TRBV6-5, the J call TRBJ2-7, with D tentatively TRBD2 (6 bases). CDR3 size: 13 residues. CDR1 and CDR2 from the germline V gene are MNHEY and SVGAGI. V lost 0 bases and J lost 6, with 9 bases in between. Written as DNA, the CDR3 is TGTGCCAGCAGTTACTCGGGGGGTCGCGAGCAGTACTTC. Translated: CASSYSGGREQYF.

The genes are TRBV15 and TRBJ1-4; possibly TRBD1 for D (6 bases). Deletions cut 7 bases from V and 5 bases from J, with 20 bases between. Germline values: CDR1 LNHNV, CDR2 YYDKDF (reference sequence). The CDR3 runs to 16 residues. In nucleotides, the CDR3 is TGTGCCACCAAAAATACCGGGACACGCGGCAATGAAAAACTGTTTTTT. Translating gives CATKNTGTRGNEKLFF.

This sequence joins TRBV11-3 and TRBJ2-2; no clear D gene. V lost 4 bases and J 5 bases, leaving 11 bases between the germline ends. The CDR3 covers 14 residues. Germline CDR1 is SGHNT and CDR2 is YENEEA. Here the CDR3 DNA reads TGTGCCAGCAGCTCCTCCTCTAGTACCGGGGAGCTGTTTTTT. Amino acids: CASSSSSSTGELFF.

The chain links TRBV5-1 to TRBJ1-4, with TRBD1 matching 8 bases. The V gene's germline CDR1 is SGHRS and CDR2 YFSETQ. The V gene end was trimmed by 3 bases and the J gene end by 4 bases; junction bases not matched to a gene: 8. The CDR3 consists of 16 residues. Here the CDR3 reads CASSSGDRRRNEKLFF. The CDR3 DNA reads TGCGCCAGCAGCTCCGGGGACAGGCGCCGTAATGAAAAACTGTTTTTT.

This chain connects TRBV19 to TRBJ1-6; tentative D call: TRBD1 (5 bases). This CDR3 is 15 amino acids long. The V gene lost 3 bases and the J gene lost 10 bases, with 16 bases spanning the gap. Looked up from germline, CDR1 is LNHDA and CDR2 is SQIVND (reference sequence). The CDR3 region is CASSMERGLLSPLHF. CDR3 DNA: TGTGCCAGTAGTATGGAAAGGGGTCTCTTGTCACCCCTCCACTTT. Supplemented by reference TRBV19 and TRBJ1-6, the full variable domain reads DGGITQSPKYLFRKEGQNVTLSCEQNLNHDAMYWYRQDPGQGLRLIYYSQIVNDFQKGDIAEGYSVSREKKESFPLTVTSAQKNPTAFYLCASSMERGLLSPLHFGNGTRLTVT.

The sample holds a few counts of this clone. The chain combines TRBV30 with TRBJ1-1; 9 bases map to TRBD1. The CDR3 has 12 amino acids. Losses at the gene ends were 3 bases for V and 10 bases for J; bases not matched to a gene: 6. The V gene's germline CDR1 is GTSNPN and CDR2 SVGIG (reference sequence). The CDR3 region has the DNA TGTGCCTGGAGCTCACAGGGGGCTGGAGCTTTCTTT. Protein product: CAWSSQGAGAFF. The full variable domain, in which reference TRBV30 and TRBJ1-1 provide the parts outside the CDR3, is SQTIHQWPATLVQPVGSPLSLECTVEGTSNPNLYWYRQAAGRGLQLLFYSVGIGQISSEVPQNLSASRPQDRQFILSSKKLLLSDSGFYLCAWSSQGAGAFFGQGTRLTVV.

The chain carries TRBV6-4 and TRBJ1-6; 12 nucleotides agree with TRBD1. Germline trimming cut 8 bases from V and 10 bases from J; bases unmatched to any gene: 18. The germline CDR1 and CDR2 sequences are MRHNA and SNTAGT. CDR3 length: 18 residues. The CDR3 sequence: CASEQEPGQGAGGSPLHF. CDR3 sequence (DNA): TGTGCCAGCGAGCAAGAACCGGGACAGGGGGCAGGTGGGTCACCCCTCCACTTT.

The rearrangement joins TRBV7-9 to TRBJ2-5; TRBD2 matches 7 bases. The CDR3 is 14 residues long. V lost 6 bases to trimming and J lost 5 bases; unmatched junction nucleotides: 9. Looked up from germline, CDR1 is SEHNR and CDR2 is FQNEAQ (reference sequence). CDR3 region: CASSGRDRGETQYF. In DNA form, the CDR3 reads TGTGCCAGCAGTGGGAGGGACCGGGGGGAGACCCAGTACTTC.

The chain carries TRBV9 and TRBJ1-3; 7 bases are shared with TRBD1. Looked up from germline, CDR1 is SGDLS and CDR2 is YYNGEE. The CDR3 loop spans 16 amino acids. Trimming took 0 bases from V and 0 from J; bases not matched to a gene: 3. CDR3 DNA: TGTGCCAGCAGCGTAGACCCAGGGGGCTCTGGAAACACCATATATTTT. Translation gives CASSVDPGGSGNTIYF.

The V and J genes are TRBV6-4 and TRBJ1-6; 7 nucleotides match TRBD1. CDR3 length equals 13 residues. The V segment lost 3 bases and the J segment 10 bases; nucleotides outside the gene matches: 3. Germline V gives CDR1 MRHNA, CDR2 SNTAGT. DNA of the CDR3: TGTGCCAGCAGTGAGTCAGGGGGATCACCCCTCCACTTT. It yields the protein CASSESGGSPLHF.

For the CDR3, the DNA is TGTGCCAGCAGTTTATCAGGGGACAGGCAGCCCCAGCATTTT. Its protein is CASSLSGDRQPQHF. The chain recombines TRBV28 with TRBJ1-5, with 8 bases matching TRBD1. The V gene's germline CDR1 is MDHEN and CDR2 SYDVKM. The trim removed 1 base at V and 7 bases at J, leaving 3 bases unmatched. This CDR3 contains 14 residues.

This chain links TRBV3-1 (or the pseudogene TRBV3-2) with TRBJ2-7; weak D call: TRBD1 (6 bases). This CDR3 contains 15 residues. Germline CDR1 LGHDT, CDR2 YNNKEL (reference sequence). V shed 4 bases and J shed 2 bases, with 15 bases lying between them. The CDR3 loop is CASSPRQVSPYEQYF. The CDR3 coding sequence is TGTGCCAGCAGCCCCCGACAGGTTAGCCCCTACGAGCAGTACTTC.

The gene calls are TRBV7-9 and TRBJ1-3; 7 bases map to TRBD1. Germline V gene data show CDR1 as SEHNR and CDR2 as FQNEAQ (reference sequence). The CDR3 is 15 residues long. With V trimmed by 4 bases and J by 4 bases, 7 bases remained unmatched. The CDR3: CASSSSGGTGNTIYF. The DNA of the CDR3 is TGTGCCAGCAGCTCCTCAGGGGGAACAGGAAACACCATATATTTT.

This chain connects TRBV12-3 or TRBV12-4 to TRBJ1-1; possible D gene TRBD1, 6 bases. The V end lost 7 bases, the J end lost 6 bases, and 15 bases lay between the germline ends. This CDR3 comprises 13 residues. For the CDR3, the DNA is TGTGCCAGCACCGCAGGGGTTTTCGCTGAAGCTTTCTTT. Amino acid sequence: CASTAGVFAEAFF.

J is TRBJ1-1 and V is TRBV4-1; TRBD1 matches at 10 bases. The germline CDR1 and CDR2 sequences are MGHRA and YSYEKL. CDR3 length: 16 amino acids. V gave up 0 bases and J gave up 4 bases; unmatched junction bases: 5. The CDR3 spells CASSQDATGGRTEAFF. The CDR3, as DNA: TGCGCCAGCAGCCAAGATGCGACAGGGGGCCGCACTGAAGCTTTCTTT.

This chain links TRBV11-1 with TRBJ1-1; D not certain. V was trimmed by 5 bases and J by 2 bases, leaving 9 bases between them. The CDR3 has 13 residues. The germline CDR1 and CDR2 sequences are SGHAT and FQDESV (reference sequence). CDR3 sequence reads: CASSKRVNTEAFF. The CDR3 nucleotides read TGTGCCAGCAGCAAGAGGGTCAACACTGAAGCTTTCTTT.